This T cell receptor (beta chain) was recorded in a study of blood T cell repertoires in COVID-19. Study as a whole: There were acute and convalescent COVID-19 samples, and they came from the United States, Italy and Spain.

Cohorts were determined from participant-reported clinical history. Recovery meant two consecutive negative NP/OP PCR tests, professional clearance, or resolved symptoms. Per the original data handling: Estimates of nucleated cell counts were drawn from the amplification of reference gene primers. Produced via immunoSEQ multiplex PCR; TCRdb's table is partial and in-frame only. D and trimming were read from the DNA, whereas the V and J calls and clone size are those reported in that table. The data show approximately 200,000 clones, approximately 90% seen once. This CDR3 has 17 amino acids. Germline CDR1 is LGHNA and CDR2 is YNFKEQ. The trim removed 1 base at V and 0 bases at J, leaving 9 bases unmatched.

This clonotype was obtained from a woman aged 25-40 years who had recovered from COVID-19. The genes are TRBV4-2 and TRBJ2-7; TRBD2 matches at 7 bases. Sequencing was performed on PBMCs or T cells enriched from blood (not recorded which). CDR3 DNA: TGTGCCAGCAGCCAAGGGTATCAGACTAGCTCCTCCTACGAGCAGTACTTC. Its protein is CASSQGYQTSSSYEQYF.